This T cell receptor beta chain was recorded in a study of cytomegalovirus exposure and HLA in healthy donors. Study-wide points: Common viral pathogens seemed, in a later analysis, to connect with several of the most significant clusters. The productive fraction for most TCR beta V segments was about 90% or about 30% in an earlier analysis. Researchers catalogued about 150 TCR beta chains as cytomegalovirus-associated.

About this clone: Its target is unknown.

Primers included in the PCR were 60 Vbeta and 13 Jbeta primers. Method: immunoSEQ multiplex PCR; TCRdb's copy keeps in-frame clones and lacks some. Of 200,000 to 250,000 clones in the sample, over 70% are singletons; the top ten hold 8%. The sequenced sample consisted of PBMCs. The clonotype was recovered from a woman in her sixties or seventies in good health and CMV-seropositive.

The CDR3 here is CASSLGTNTEAFF. In DNA, the CDR3 is TGTGCCAGCAGCTTAGGGACTAACACTGAAGCTTTCTTT. The chain carries TRBV11-2 and TRBJ1-1; D ambiguous. The germline gives CDR1 SGHAT, CDR2 FQNNGV. V was pared by 1 base and J by 2 bases, with 5 bases between. CDR3 length: 13 residues. Full variable domain (outside the CDR3, taken from reference TRBV11-2 and TRBJ1-1): EAGVAQSPRYKIIEKRQSVAFWCNPISGHATLYWYQQILGQGPKLLIQFQNNGVVDDSQLPKDRFSAERLKGVDSTLKIQPAKLEDSAVYLCASSLGTNTEAFFGQGTRLTVV.